The clone carrying this T cell receptor (beta chain) has more than one count but fewer than ten. The antigen remains undetermined. This may stem from a read error, because a much larger clone lies one nucleotide away. Germline assignment: CDR1 GTSNPN and CDR2 SVGIG (reference sequence). CDR3 length equals 14 residues. The template used for profiling TCR beta VDJ and CDR3 was genomic DNA. Each CDR3 protein gets one entry after TCRdb re-called the reads with MiXCR. In the table there are nearly 60,000 distinct CDR3 sequences, roughly three fifths of which are singletons. This record belongs to a study of CD8+CD57+ T cells in acquired aplastic anemia. In the study overall: When averaged, DNA from sorted CD4+ and CD8+ cells came to 2.5 to 4 ug.

In patients chosen for sequencing, flow cytometry had shown CD8+CD57+ cell expansion. Severe acquired aplastic anemia affected all patients. None of the patients had been given any therapy when their blood was sampled. Study-wide points: Patients and controls were found to share twenty-nine CD8+ CDR3 sequences.

This chain uses TRBV30 with TRBJ1-3; no clear D gene. The sequence derives from a human donor with aplastic anemia. Material: sorted CD4+, CD8+, or CD8+CD57+ T cells (not recorded which) from PBMCs. The chain's CDR3 is CSWSPADKGNTIYF. The CDR3 DNA reads TGTTCCTGGAGTCCCGCCGATAAAGGAAACACCATATATTTT. Using reference TRBV30 and TRBJ1-3 for the parts outside the CDR3, the full variable domain is SQTIHQWPATLVQPVGSPLSLECTVEGTSNPNLYWYRQAAGRGLQLLFYSVGIGQISSEVPQNLSASRPQDRQFILSSKKLLLSDSGFYLCSWSPADKGNTIYFGEGSWLTVV.